Sequencing of this T cell receptor (beta chain) was carried out in a study of PD-1 blockade in classical Hodgkin lymphoma. Study-level information: A 3 mg/kg intravenous dose of nivolumab was received by patients every 2 weeks.

Libraries were prepared by immunoSEQ multiplex PCR; TCRdb keeps only in-frame clonotypes and omits some of them. The sample has roughly 50,000 clones; approximately 89% are singletons. Points on this clone: Its antigen is undetermined.

Trimming took 9 bases from V and 7 from J, leaving 24 bases between them. This CDR3 has 15 residues. Germline-derived CDR1 and CDR2 are LNHDA and SQIVND (reference sequence). Study results and limitations: By C4D1 there was a significant rise in CD4+ TCR diversity but not in CD8+ TCR diversity. Newly diagnosed patients reportedly had lower baseline TCR diversity than healthy donors.

Time point noted: cycle 4 day 1 (C4D1), after less than seven weeks of nivolumab. Relapses following autologous stem cell transplantation were seen in all patients, with brentuximab vedotin exposure varying. The J gene is TRBJ1-1, the V gene TRBV19, with D possibly being TRBD1 (6 bases). The material was peripheral blood mononuclear cells (PBMCs), obtained before the fourth cycle of nivolumab. This clonotype was sampled from a human donor with classical Hodgkin lymphoma. The CDR3 spells CASEQGVGSFGEAFF. The CDR3 DNA reads TGTGCCAGCGAACAGGGAGTAGGGAGTTTTGGTGAAGCTTTCTTT.